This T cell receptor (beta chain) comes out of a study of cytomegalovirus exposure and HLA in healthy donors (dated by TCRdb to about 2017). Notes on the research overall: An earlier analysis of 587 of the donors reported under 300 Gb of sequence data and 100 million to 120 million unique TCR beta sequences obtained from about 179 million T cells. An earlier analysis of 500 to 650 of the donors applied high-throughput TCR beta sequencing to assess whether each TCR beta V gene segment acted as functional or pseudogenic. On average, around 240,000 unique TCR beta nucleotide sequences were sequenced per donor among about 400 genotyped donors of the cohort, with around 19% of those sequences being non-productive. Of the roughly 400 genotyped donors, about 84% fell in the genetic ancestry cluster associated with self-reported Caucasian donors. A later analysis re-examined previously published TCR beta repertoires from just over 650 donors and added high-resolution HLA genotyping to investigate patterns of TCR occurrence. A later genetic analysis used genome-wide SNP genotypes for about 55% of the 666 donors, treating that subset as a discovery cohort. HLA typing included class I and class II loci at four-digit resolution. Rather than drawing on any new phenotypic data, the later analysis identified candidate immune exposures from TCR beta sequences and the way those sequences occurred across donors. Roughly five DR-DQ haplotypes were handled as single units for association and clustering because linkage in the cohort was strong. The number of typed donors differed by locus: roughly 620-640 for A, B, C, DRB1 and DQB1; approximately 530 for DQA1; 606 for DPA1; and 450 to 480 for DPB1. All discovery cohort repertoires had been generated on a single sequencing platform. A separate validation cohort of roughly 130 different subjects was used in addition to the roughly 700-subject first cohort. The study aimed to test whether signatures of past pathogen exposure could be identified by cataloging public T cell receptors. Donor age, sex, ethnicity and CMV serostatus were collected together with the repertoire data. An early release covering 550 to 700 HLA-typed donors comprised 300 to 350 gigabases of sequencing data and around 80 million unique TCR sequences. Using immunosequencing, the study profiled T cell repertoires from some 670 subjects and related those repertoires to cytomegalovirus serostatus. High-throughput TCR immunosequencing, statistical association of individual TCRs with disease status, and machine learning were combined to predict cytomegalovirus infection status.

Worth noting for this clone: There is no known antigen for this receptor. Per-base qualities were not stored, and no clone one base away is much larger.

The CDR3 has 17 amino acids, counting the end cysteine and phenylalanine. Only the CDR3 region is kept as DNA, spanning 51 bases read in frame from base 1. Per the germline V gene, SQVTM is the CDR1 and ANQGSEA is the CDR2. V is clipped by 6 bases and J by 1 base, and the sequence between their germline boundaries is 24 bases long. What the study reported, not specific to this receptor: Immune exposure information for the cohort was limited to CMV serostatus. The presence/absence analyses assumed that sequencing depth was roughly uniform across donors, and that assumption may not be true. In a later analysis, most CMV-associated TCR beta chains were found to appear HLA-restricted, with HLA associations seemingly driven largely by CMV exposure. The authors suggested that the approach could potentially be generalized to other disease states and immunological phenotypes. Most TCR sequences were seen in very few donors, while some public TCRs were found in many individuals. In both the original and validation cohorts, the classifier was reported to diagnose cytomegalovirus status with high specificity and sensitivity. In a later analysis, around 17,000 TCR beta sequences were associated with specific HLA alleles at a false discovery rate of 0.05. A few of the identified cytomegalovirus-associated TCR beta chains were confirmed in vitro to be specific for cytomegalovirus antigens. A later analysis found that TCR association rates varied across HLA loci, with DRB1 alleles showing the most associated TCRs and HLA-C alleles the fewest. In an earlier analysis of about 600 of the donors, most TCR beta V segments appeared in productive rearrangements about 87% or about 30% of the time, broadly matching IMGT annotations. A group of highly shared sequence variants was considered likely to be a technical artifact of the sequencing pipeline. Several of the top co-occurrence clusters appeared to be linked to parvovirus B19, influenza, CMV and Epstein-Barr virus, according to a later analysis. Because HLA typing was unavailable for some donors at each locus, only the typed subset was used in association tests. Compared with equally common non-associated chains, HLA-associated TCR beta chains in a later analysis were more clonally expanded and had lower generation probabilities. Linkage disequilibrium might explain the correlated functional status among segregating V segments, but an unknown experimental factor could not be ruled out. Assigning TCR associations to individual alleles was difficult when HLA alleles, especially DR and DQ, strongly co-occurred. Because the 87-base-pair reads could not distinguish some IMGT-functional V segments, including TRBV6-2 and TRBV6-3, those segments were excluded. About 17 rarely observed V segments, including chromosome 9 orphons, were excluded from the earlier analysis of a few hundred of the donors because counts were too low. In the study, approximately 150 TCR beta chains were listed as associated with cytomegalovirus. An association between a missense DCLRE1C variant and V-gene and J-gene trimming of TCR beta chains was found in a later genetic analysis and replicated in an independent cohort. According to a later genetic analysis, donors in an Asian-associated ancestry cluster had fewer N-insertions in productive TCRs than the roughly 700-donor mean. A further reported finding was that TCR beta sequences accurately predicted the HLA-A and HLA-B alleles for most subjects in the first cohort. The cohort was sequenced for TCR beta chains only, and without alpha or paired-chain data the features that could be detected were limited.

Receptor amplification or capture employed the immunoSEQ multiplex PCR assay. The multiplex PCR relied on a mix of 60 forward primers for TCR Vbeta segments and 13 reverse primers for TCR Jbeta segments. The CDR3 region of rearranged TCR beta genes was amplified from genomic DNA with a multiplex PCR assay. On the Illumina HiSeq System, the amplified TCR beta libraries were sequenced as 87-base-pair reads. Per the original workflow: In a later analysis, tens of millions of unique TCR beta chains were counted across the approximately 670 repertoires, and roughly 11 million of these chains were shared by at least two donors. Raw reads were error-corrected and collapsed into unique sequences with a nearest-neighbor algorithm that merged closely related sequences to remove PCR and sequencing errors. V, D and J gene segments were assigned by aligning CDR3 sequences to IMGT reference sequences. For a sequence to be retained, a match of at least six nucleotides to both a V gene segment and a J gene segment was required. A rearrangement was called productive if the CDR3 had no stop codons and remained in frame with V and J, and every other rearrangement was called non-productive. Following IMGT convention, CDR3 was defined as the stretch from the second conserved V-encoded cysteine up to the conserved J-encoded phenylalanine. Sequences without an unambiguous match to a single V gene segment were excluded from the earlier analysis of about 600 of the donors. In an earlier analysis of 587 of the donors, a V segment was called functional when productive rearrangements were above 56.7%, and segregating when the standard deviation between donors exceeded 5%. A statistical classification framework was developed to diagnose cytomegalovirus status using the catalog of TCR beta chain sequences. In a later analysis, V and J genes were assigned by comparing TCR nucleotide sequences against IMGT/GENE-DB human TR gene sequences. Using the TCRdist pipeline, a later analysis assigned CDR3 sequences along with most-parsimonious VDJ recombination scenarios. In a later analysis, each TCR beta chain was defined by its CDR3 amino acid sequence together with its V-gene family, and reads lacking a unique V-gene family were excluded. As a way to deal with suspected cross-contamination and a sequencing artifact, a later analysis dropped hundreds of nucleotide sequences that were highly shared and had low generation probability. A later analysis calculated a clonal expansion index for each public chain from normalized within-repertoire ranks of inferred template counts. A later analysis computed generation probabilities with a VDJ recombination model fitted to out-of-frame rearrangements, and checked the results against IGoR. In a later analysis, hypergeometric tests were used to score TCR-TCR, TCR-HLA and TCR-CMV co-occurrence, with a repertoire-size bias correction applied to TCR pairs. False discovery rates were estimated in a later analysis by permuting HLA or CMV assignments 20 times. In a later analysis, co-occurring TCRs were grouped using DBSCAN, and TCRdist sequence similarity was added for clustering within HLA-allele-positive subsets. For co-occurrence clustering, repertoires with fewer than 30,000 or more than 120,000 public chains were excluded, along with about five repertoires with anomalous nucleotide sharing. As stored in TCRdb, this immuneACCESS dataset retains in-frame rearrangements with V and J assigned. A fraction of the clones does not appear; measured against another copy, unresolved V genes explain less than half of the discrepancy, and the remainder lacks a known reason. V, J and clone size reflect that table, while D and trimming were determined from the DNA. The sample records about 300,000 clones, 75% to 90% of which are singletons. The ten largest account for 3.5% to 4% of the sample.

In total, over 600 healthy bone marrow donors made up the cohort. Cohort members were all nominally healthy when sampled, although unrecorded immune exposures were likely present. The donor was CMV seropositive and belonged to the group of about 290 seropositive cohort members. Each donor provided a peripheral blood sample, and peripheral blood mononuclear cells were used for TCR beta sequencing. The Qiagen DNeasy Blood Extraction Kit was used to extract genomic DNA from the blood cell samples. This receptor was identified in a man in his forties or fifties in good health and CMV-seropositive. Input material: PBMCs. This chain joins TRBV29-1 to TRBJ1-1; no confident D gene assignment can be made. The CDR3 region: CSVFTIRRRHTNTEAFF. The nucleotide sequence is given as TGCAGCGTGTTTACAATTAGGAGACGGCATACGAACACTGAAGCTTTCTTT.